The clone carrying this T cell receptor beta chain was picked up many times. Antigen unknown. These data come from a study of tumor-infiltrating lymphocytes in primary liver carcinoma. Overall study: Samples had roughly 3.65 to 7.13 million productive TCRbeta reads, comparable between tissue types. Regarding the study as a whole: Tumor region pairs overlapped more than did tumor-adjacent and tumor-blood pairs. The 250 largest clones made up significantly more of tumor than blood repertoires (p = 0.039).

The germline CDR1 and CDR2 sequences are SGHVS and FQNEAQ. The CDR3 consists of 15 residues. V was pared by 4 bases and J by 7 bases, with 17 bases between. Unsorted whole blood supplied the RNA, and germline DNA was extracted too. Before any surgery took place, 3 to 4.5 milliliters of peripheral blood were collected. Production of TCR beta cDNA used approximately 480 ng total RNA together with a constant-region primer. Investigators got TCR beta libraries out of three nested multiplex PCR rounds, done with slightly modified ARM-PCR. The opening two PCR rounds, about 10 cycles each, paired TRBV1-TRBV30 forward primers with a C-beta reverse primer. TCRdb called the multiplex PCR reads again in MiXCR, with one record for every CDR3 protein. Of some 200,000 distinct CDR3 sequences listed, around three fifths are singletons.

Sequencing was carried out using peripheral blood. This receptor was obtained from a woman aged 60 to 75 with primary liver carcinoma and hepatitis B virus infection. The chain is built from TRBV7-8 and TRBJ1-5; D is ambiguous. CDR3 nucleotides: TGTGCCAGCAGCTCCCACCGGGCCCGAGGACAGCCCCAGCATTTT. Amino acid sequence: CASSSHRARGQPQHF.